This T cell receptor (beta chain) was observed in a study of human T cells and chemical hapten exposure. Notes on the study in general: While controls formed fewer of them, expanded TCRs formed significantly more large CDR3 similarity clusters.

This clonotype was picked up many times. The antigen remains unidentified. Time point specified: patch test 3, about 24 weeks after DPC sensitization. Documented treatment: therapeutic diphenylcyclopropenone sensitization with weekly scalp DPC. The CDR3 is 14 residues long. V shed 2 bases and J 6 bases; nucleotides not matched to a gene: 3. The germline V gene encodes CDR1 SGHTA and CDR2 FQGTGA. TCRdb reprocessed the RACE reads with MiXCR, giving one entry per CDR3 protein. Found here are approximately 80,000 distinct CDR3 sequences, 11% of them singletons; the top ten hold more than 3%. The origin of this receptor is a woman between 50 and 59 years old with alopecia areata. Some clones in this sample may be carry-over from other donors' samples. Specimen: whole blood, collected in connection with sensitization to the hapten diphenylcyclopropenone (DPC). The rearrangement joins TRBV7-3 to TRBJ2-1; TRBD2 matches at 8 bases. The CDR3 is CASSLYREGNEQFF. As DNA, the CDR3 is TGTGCCAGCAGCTTATATCGGGAGGGCAATGAGCAGTTCTTC.